A single sample gave rise to the 27 T cell receptor beta chains below, sequenced in a study of blood T cell repertoires in COVID-19. Here immunoSEQ multiplex PCR was the method, and the copy in TCRdb shows in-frame clones only, minus some. Altogether approximately 220,000 clones are present, 86% being singletons, with the ten largest covering 3.5% to 4%. Specimen: PBMCs or T cells enriched from blood (not recorded which). The origin of the receptors is a woman in her thirties or forties with acute COVID-19.

V and J are TRBV3-1 (or the pseudogene TRBV3-2) and TRBJ2-3; 8 bases match TRBD2. This CDR3 contains 16 residues. The V gene end was trimmed by 5 bases and the J gene end by 3 bases; junction bases not matched to a gene: 10. CDR1 and CDR2 (germline): LGHDT, YNNKEL (reference sequence). This CDR3 is CASSSQSGRRTDTQYF. The CDR3 DNA reads as TGTGCCAGCAGCAGCCAAAGCGGGAGAAGGACAGATACGCAGTATTTT.

The chain employs TRBV27 and TRBJ2-1; TRBD2 agrees at 12 bases. Germline assignment: CDR1 MNHEY and CDR2 SMNVEV (reference sequence). This CDR3 is 16 amino acids long. J lost 8 bases, V lost 0 bases, and 5 bases had no gene match. The CDR3 sequence is CASSLSPSGRVYEQFF. CDR3 nucleotides: TGTGCCAGCAGTTTATCACCTAGCGGGAGGGTGTATGAGCAGTTCTTC.

V and J are TRBV3-1 (or the pseudogene TRBV3-2) and TRBJ2-7, with TRBD2 matching 11 bases. The CDR3 loop spans 15 amino acids. Per the germline V gene, CDR1 is LGHDT and CDR2 is YNNKEL (reference sequence). Losses at the gene ends were 4 bases for V and 2 bases for J; bases not matched to a gene: 4. The CDR3 nucleotides are TGTGCCAGCAGCCCTCGACTAGCGGGACCCTACGAGCAGTACTTC. This translates into CASSPRLAGPYEQYF.

The chain combines TRBV28 with TRBJ2-1; 13 nucleotides agree with TRBD2. From germline, CDR1 is MDHEN and CDR2 SYDVKM. V was pared by 3 bases and J by 7 bases, with 12 bases of the junction left unmatched. CDR3 length: 18 residues. The CDR3 loop is CASSFNTPGLAGVNEQFF. In nucleotides, the CDR3 is TGTGCCAGCAGTTTTAATACGCCCGGACTAGCGGGAGTTAATGAGCAGTTCTTC.

CDR3 amino acids: CASSSHRVVYTEAFF. DNA of the CDR3: TGTGCCAGCAGCTCCCACAGGGTAGTTTACACTGAAGCTTTCTTT. The chain joins TRBV7-3 to TRBJ1-1, with a possible D match to TRBD1 (6 bases). V lost 4 bases, J lost 3 bases, and 15 bases lay in between. Germline V gene sequence: CDR1 SGHTA, CDR2 FQGTGA. CDR3 length: 15 amino acids.

The chain joins TRBV27 to TRBJ1-6; 8 bases are shared with TRBD1. The CDR3 consists of 16 residues. V dropped 2 bases and J dropped 7; count of bases not matched to a gene: 7. The germline V gene has CDR1 MNHEY and CDR2 SMNVEV (reference sequence). CDR3: CASSLGQGGPNSPLHF. CDR3 DNA sequence: TGTGCCAGCAGTTTAGGACAGGGAGGGCCAAATTCACCCCTCCACTTT.

This chain links TRBV19 with TRBJ1-1; a weak D match, TRBD1 (5 bases). The CDR3 loop spans 15 amino acids. CDR1 and CDR2 from the germline V gene are LNHDA and SQIVND (reference sequence). The V end lost 4 bases, the J end lost 0 bases, and 12 bases lay between the germline ends. Here the CDR3 DNA reads TGTGCCAGTAGTAGGGGGGTTAACATGAACACTGAAGCTTTCTTT. It codes for CASSRGVNMNTEAFF.

This clone was counted between two and nine times. The chain couples TRBV28 to TRBJ1-4, with TRBD1 matching over 7 bases. V lost 6 bases and J lost 5; bases outside the gene matches: 9. The CDR3 contains 15 residues. CDR1 and CDR2 (germline): MDHEN, SYDVKM. The CDR3 spells CASRPWTGGNEKLFF. The CDR3, as DNA: TGTGCCAGCAGGCCCTGGACAGGCGGGAATGAAAAACTGTTTTTT.

The chain combines TRBV5-1 with TRBJ1-5; a possible D gene is TRBD1 (5 bases). V shed 1 base and J shed 4 bases, with 9 bases lying between them. There are 14 residues in the CDR3. Germline lookup yields CDR1 SGHRS and CDR2 YFSETQ. The CDR3 DNA sequence: TGCGCCAGCAGCTTGAACGGGGGTAATCAGCCCCAGCATTTT. This gives the protein CASSLNGGNQPQHF.

The sample holds a few counts of this clone. The chain joins TRBV6-1 to TRBJ2-1; the D gene is possibly TRBD2 (5 bases). From germline, CDR1 is MNHNS and CDR2 SASEGT. This CDR3 has 16 residues. V lost 2 bases and J lost 3, with 14 bases in between. The CDR3 coding sequence is TGTGCCAGCAGTGAAAACCCTAGCCGGTTCTACAATGAGCAGTTCTTC. Protein sequence: CASSENPSRFYNEQFF.

The V gene is TRBV28, the J gene TRBJ1-2, with 7 bases that match TRBD1. The ends lost 4 bases at V and 2 bases at J; junction bases unmatched: 7. Germline CDR1 MDHEN, CDR2 SYDVKM. CDR3 length: 15 residues. This CDR3 reads CASSSPGQDNYGYTF. For the CDR3, the DNA is TGTGCCAGCAGTTCTCCAGGACAGGACAACTATGGCTACACCTTC.

This chain's CDR3 is CSCDAGEVYGYTF. The CDR3, as DNA: TGCAGCTGCGATGCGGGGGAGGTCTATGGCTACACCTTC. The chain carries TRBV29-1 and TRBJ1-2, with D possibly matching TRBD1 (5 bases). CDR3 length: 13 residues. CDR1 SQVTM and CDR2 ANQGSEA come from the germline V gene. Trimming took 8 bases from V and 4 from J, leaving 17 bases between them.

The chain recombines TRBV19 with TRBJ2-7; 7 bases line up with TRBD2. This CDR3 comprises 14 residues. V dropped 5 bases and J dropped 3; count of bases not matched to a gene: 7. The V gene's germline CDR1 is LNHDA and CDR2 SQIVND (reference sequence). CDR3 DNA: TGTGCCAGTAGTTTTGGGGGGGAGGTCTACGAGCAGTACTTC. This sequence encodes CASSFGGEVYEQYF.

V usage is TRBV7-9 and J usage is TRBJ2-7; tentative D call: TRBD2 (6 bases). CDR1 is SEHNR and CDR2 is FQNEAQ in the germline V gene (reference sequence). The CDR3 contains 14 residues. The V gene lost 1 base and the J gene lost 3 bases, with 10 bases spanning the gap. This CDR3 is CASSLGLGGYEQYF. The CDR3 DNA is TGTGCCAGCAGCTTAGGACTAGGCGGCTACGAGCAGTACTTC.

The CDR3 sequence is CASRGTGEKLFF. The CDR3 nucleotides are TGTGCCAGCAGGGGGACAGGTGAAAAACTGTTTTTT. V gene TRBV28 combines with J gene TRBJ1-4; 8 nucleotides match TRBD1. The CDR3 length is 12 residues. The germline V gene has CDR1 MDHEN and CDR2 SYDVKM. The trim removed 6 bases at V and 7 bases at J, leaving 1 base unmatched.

This rearrangement joins TRBV6-5 to TRBJ1-2; 9 bases fit TRBD1. With 0 bases clipped from V and 4 bases from J, the junction kept 3 bases outside the gene matches. This CDR3 contains 15 residues. CDR1 is MNHEY, CDR2 SVGAGI, per germline. CDR3 nucleotides: TGTGCCAGCAGTTACTCTACACAGGGGGCCTATGGCTACACCTTC. Its protein product is CASSYSTQGAYGYTF.

This clone was seen only a few times. CDR3 loop: CASSLLSTQYF. DNA for the CDR3: TGTGCCAGCAGCTTGCTTAGTACCCAGTACTTC. The V call is TRBV5-8, the J call TRBJ2-5, with D uncertain. Germline CDR1 SGHTS, CDR2 YDEGEE. V dropped 1 base and J dropped 8 bases, with 6 bases sitting between them. There are 11 residues in the CDR3. The whole variable domain, filled in from reference TRBV5-8 and TRBJ2-5, reads EAGVTQSPTHLIKTRGQQATLRCSPISGHTSVYWYQQALGLGLQFLLWYDEGEERNRGNFPPRFSGRQFPNYSSELNVNALELEDSALYLCASSLLSTQYFGPGTRLLVL.

The rearrangement links TRBV7-9 to TRBJ2-1, with D tentatively TRBD2 (6 bases). In germline, CDR1 is SEHNR, CDR2 FQNEAQ (reference sequence). The length of the CDR3 is 14 residues. V shed 5 bases and J shed 7 bases, with 15 bases lying between them. The chain's CDR3 is CASSRNRDWNEQFF. CDR3 sequence (DNA): TGTGCCAGCAGCAGAAATAGGGACTGGAATGAGCAGTTCTTC.

The CDR3 nucleotides are TGTGCCACCTCAGGCGGGAGTGGCGGGGAGCTGTTTTTT. It specifies CATSGGSGGELFF. V and J are TRBV2 and TRBJ2-2; TRBD2 agrees at 7 bases. CDR1 and CDR2 (germline): SNHLY, FYNNEI. V trimming: 10 bases; J trimming: 7 bases; junction bases outside the gene matches: 9. The CDR3 is made up of 13 amino acids. The full variable domain, rest sourced from reference TRBV2 and TRBJ2-2, is EPEVTQTPSHQVTQMGQEVILRCVPISNHLYFYWYRQILGQKVEFLVSFYNNEISEKSEIFDDQFSVERPDGSNFTLKIRSTKLEDSAMYFCATSGGSGGELFFGEGSRLTVL.

This chain connects TRBV12-3 or TRBV12-4 to TRBJ2-2, with D unresolved. V lost 3 bases and J lost 3, with 5 bases in between. The CDR3 consists of 13 residues. Written as DNA, the CDR3 is TGTGCCAGCAGTTTCTACTACACCGGGGAGCTGTTTTTT. Translating gives CASSFYYTGELFF.

The chain joins TRBV13 to TRBJ2-7; 8 bases match TRBD1. After removal of 4 bases from V and 5 bases from J, the junction contained 7 bases not matched to a gene. There are 14 residues in the CDR3. Germline CDR1 PRHDT, CDR2 FYEKMQ (reference sequence). CDR3 nucleotide sequence: TGTGCCAGCAGCTCAGGGACAGGTCTGAACGAGCAGTACTTC. Residues: CASSSGTGLNEQYF.

As for this clone: One junction end does not reproduce the germline sequence, and a read error may be involved. The chain combines TRBV27 with TRBJ1-6; D may be TRBD1 (6 bases). The CDR3 is 12 residues long. The V gene's germline CDR1 is MNHEY and CDR2 SMNVEV (reference sequence). For the CDR3, the DNA is TGTGCCAGCAGTATCCCGGGACACCCCGAGGACTTT. Amino acid sequence: CASSIPGHPEDF.

The CDR3 nucleotides read TGTGCCAGCAGTAACTACATGCAAGGAAATCAGCCCCAGCATTTT. Its translation: CASSNYMQGNQPQHF. V usage is TRBV28 and J usage is TRBJ1-5; the D is unclear. Germline V gene sequence: CDR1 MDHEN, CDR2 SYDVKM. CDR3 size: 15 residues. V was shortened by 5 bases and J by 4 bases, with 15 bases between the two germline ends.

CDR3 nucleotides: TGTGCCAGCAGTTCTGGACAGCCTGGCACAGATACGCAGTATTTT. Translated: CASSSGQPGTDTQYF. V and J are TRBV28 and TRBJ2-3; D is perhaps TRBD1 (6 bases). Germline values: CDR1 MDHEN, CDR2 SYDVKM. V was trimmed by 4 bases and J by 1 base, leaving 12 bases between them. This CDR3 is built from 15 residues.

This chain links TRBV10-2 with TRBJ2-5, with D tentatively TRBD2 (6 bases). CDR3 length: 13 residues. Trimming took off 5 bases at V and 5 bases at J, with 12 bases between the two ends. Per the germline V gene, CDR1 is WSHSY and CDR2 is SAAADI. The CDR3 sequence is CASSRDFPETQYF. In nucleotides, the CDR3 is TGCGCCAGCAGTAGGGACTTCCCCGAGACCCAGTACTTC.

V usage is TRBV4-3 and J usage is TRBJ2-3; possibly TRBD2 for D (6 bases). V was shortened by 0 bases and J by 2 bases, with 12 bases between the two germline ends. CDR3 length equals 16 residues. Looked up from germline, CDR1 is LGHNA and CDR2 is YSLEER. In DNA, the CDR3 is TGCGCCAGCAGCCAAGAGTTCGGAGGGTCCACAGATACGCAGTATTTT. Its translation: CASSQEFGGSTDTQYF.

The chain has TRBV19 and TRBJ2-4, with 7 bases fitting TRBD2. CDR1 is LNHDA and CDR2 is SQIVND in the germline V gene (reference sequence). The J segment lost 6 bases and the V segment lost 1 base, leaving 0 bases of the junction unmatched. The CDR3 sequence is 13 residues long. In nucleotides, the CDR3 is TGTGCCAGTAGTATAGCGGGAGGAAACATTCAGTACTTC. Its protein product is CASSIAGGNIQYF.